These T cell receptor beta chains were read from a single sample in a study of fetal regulatory T cell absence and autoimmunity. Sequencing used immunoSEQ multiplex PCR; TCRdb keeps in-frame clones, though not all of them. The repertoire has 95,000 to 100,000 clones, approximately 79% of them found once; the top ten carry less than 2.5%. Input material: pancreas tissue. Receptor source: a male donor with IPEX syndrome. CDR3s include the opening cysteine and the closing phenylalanine or tryptophan. A D gene is named only where the DNA matches it firmly. Clone size is shown for a subset of rows, as once, few, many or a class of expanded clone.

J gene | clone size | V gene | D gene | CDR3 protein | CDR3 DNA
TRBJ1-2 | . | TRBV7-9 | . | CASSSRVWGYGYTF | TGTGCCAGCAGCTCTAGGGTGTGGGGGTATGGCTACACCTTC
TRBJ2-7 | . | TRBV10-3 | . | CAISEGAYEQYF | TGTGCCATCAGTGAGGGGGCCTACGAGCAGTACTTC
TRBJ2-7 | once | TRBV6-1 | . | CASSLSGSEQYF | TGTGCCAGCAGTCTGTCCGGTTCCGAGCAGTACTTC
TRBJ2-5 | once | TRBV14 | . | CASSQVYTARETQYF | TGTGCCAGCAGCCAAGTTTACACAGCGAGGGAGACCCAGTACTTC
TRBJ2-5 | . | TRBV7-7 | TRBD2 | CASSLAWTSGTQGTQYF | TGTGCTAGCAGCTTAGCTTGGACTAGCGGGACCCAGGGCACCCAGTACTTC
TRBJ2-1 | . | TRBV7-6 | . | CASSLESRSYNEQFF | TGTGCCAGCAGCTTGGAATCTCGCTCCTACAATGAGCAGTTCTTC
TRBJ2-3 | . | TRBV23-1 | TRBD2 | CASSQSRTSGRPLDEYYF | TGCGCCAGCAGTCAATCACGGACTAGCGGGAGGCCCCTTGACGAGTACTATTTT
TRBJ2-7 | . | TRBV10-2 | TRBD2 | CASSQIAGAYEQYF | TGCGCCAGCAGTCAGATAGCGGGGGCCTACGAGCAGTACTTC
TRBJ1-5 | . | TRBV2 | . | CASALFVRGQPQHF | TGTGCCAGCGCTCTATTCGTTAGGGGTCAGCCCCAGCATTTT
TRBJ1-2 | few | TRBV5-1 | TRBD1 | CASSQQTGPYGYTF | TGCGCCAGCAGCCAACAGACAGGGCCCTATGGCTACACCTTC
TRBJ2-7 | . | TRBV18 | TRBD2 | CASSLELAGAPYEQYF | TGTGCCAGCTCGCTAGAACTAGCGGGTGCTCCCTACGAGCAGTACTTC
TRBJ1-1 | . | TRBV18 | . | CASSPRTREAFF | TGTGCCAGCTCACCGAGGACACGTGAAGCTTTCTTT
TRBJ2-3 | . | TRBV7-9 | . | CASSFAGSSTDTQYF | TGTGCCAGCAGCTTCGCGGGGAGTAGCACAGATACGCAGTATTTT
TRBJ2-2 | few | TRBV4-1 | TRBD2 | CASSQGGGGRTGELFF | TGCGCCAGCAGCCAAGGGGGCGGGGGGCGCACCGGGGAGCTGTTTTTT
TRBJ2-1 | . | TRBV10-2 | TRBD2 | CASSELAGGSYNEQFF | TGCGCCAGCAGTGAACTAGCGGGAGGATCCTACAATGAGCAGTTCTTC
TRBJ2-7 | . | TRBV4-3 | . | CASSQERDPAYEQYF | TGCGCCAGCAGCCAAGAAAGGGACCCAGCCTACGAGCAGTACTTC
TRBJ1-2 | . | TRBV2 | TRBD1 | CASSVRQGDFDGYTF | TGTGCCAGCAGTGTTAGACAGGGGGATTTCGATGGCTACACCTTC
TRBJ2-5 | . | TRBV12-5 | . | CASSFSETQYF | TGTGCTAGTTCCTTTTCCGAGACCCAGTACTTC
TRBJ2-5 | . | TRBV6-5 | TRBD2 | CASSYSPTSKETQYF | TGTGCCAGCAGTTACTCCCCGACTAGCAAAGAGACCCAGTACTTC
TRBJ1-1 | once | TRBV6-5 | . | CASTRGGGTEAFF | TGTGCCAGCACCAGGGGTGGGGGAACTGAAGCTTTCTTT
TRBJ1-2 | once | TRBV7-6 | TRBD1 | CASSLVAGTGEYYGYTF | TGTGCCAGCAGCTTAGTGGCCGGGACAGGGGAGTACTATGGCTACACCTTC
TRBJ2-1 | . | TRBV10-3 | . | CAISESVGALHNEQFF | TGTGCCATCAGTGAGTCGGTAGGGGCTCTACACAATGAGCAGTTCTTC
TRBJ1-1 | . | TRBV7-8 | . | CASSFYGTSNTEAFF | TGTGCCAGCAGCTTTTACGGGACCTCCAACACTGAAGCTTTCTTT
TRBJ1-3 | . | TRBV7-2 | . | CASSLVSTSGNTIYF | TGTGCCAGCAGCTTAGTGTCAACCTCTGGAAACACCATATATTTT
TRBJ1-4 | . | TRBV7-8 | . | CASSLAGAGEANEKLFF | TGTGCCAGCAGCTTAGCGGGCGCGGGGGAGGCTAATGAAAAACTGTTTTTT
TRBJ2-3 | . | TRBV9 | TRBD2 | CASSVGLAVTDTQYF | TGTGCCAGCAGCGTAGGACTAGCGGTCACAGATACGCAGTATTTT
TRBJ2-1 | few | TRBV7-9 | TRBD2 | CASSPSGTSGSHEQFF | TGTGCCAGCAGCCCAAGCGGGACTAGCGGCAGTCATGAGCAGTTCTTC
TRBJ1-4 | . | TRBV4-1 | TRBD1 | CASSHRRDSATNEKLFF | TGCGCCAGCAGCCATAGGCGGGACAGTGCAACTAATGAAAAACTGTTTTTT
TRBJ2-7 | . | TRBV11-3 | . | CASSLYFGGSYEQYF | TGTGCCAGCAGCTTATATTTTGGGGGATCCTACGAGCAGTACTTC
TRBJ2-3 | . | TRBV5-1 | . | CASSQNRGTDTQYF | TGCGCCAGCAGTCAGAACCGGGGCACAGATACGCAGTATTTT
TRBJ2-7 | few | TRBV7-9 | . | CASSPPAEYYEQYF | TGTGCCAGCAGCCCCCCGGCCGAGTACTACGAGCAGTACTTC
TRBJ2-1 | . | TRBV9 | TRBD2 | CASSPRTSGGVEQFF | TGTGCCAGCAGCCCCCGTACTAGCGGGGGGGTTGAGCAGTTCTTC
TRBJ1-1 | . | TRBV5-1 | TRBD1 | CASSLDCQCDRGPGTEAFF | TGCGCCAGCAGCCTCGACTGCCAATGCGACAGGGGGCCGGGAACTGAAGCTTTCTTT
TRBJ2-7 | few | TRBV7-8 | . | CASSPRLTYEQYF | TGTGCCAGCAGCCCCCGACTGACCTACGAGCAGTACTTC
TRBJ2-7 | few | TRBV4-1 | TRBD2 | CASSQEQGLAHYEQYF | TGCGCCAGCAGCCAAGAGCAGGGACTAGCCCACTACGAGCAGTACTTC
TRBJ2-7 | . | TRBV4-1 | TRBD2 | CASSQDLGRAHEQYF | TGCGCCAGCAGCCAAGATCTCGGGAGGGCCCACGAGCAGTACTTC
TRBJ1-4 | . | TRBV30 | . | CAWNRQRGSEKLFF | TGTGCCTGGAACCGACAACGTGGCAGTGAAAAACTGTTTTTT
TRBJ1-6 | . | TRBV6-4 | . | CASSEAGAAPLHF | TGTGCCAGCAGTGAAGCTGGGGCAGCACCCCTCCACTTT
TRBJ2-3 | . | TRBV2 | . | CASMGGRDTQYF | TGTGCCAGCATGGGGGGAAGGGATACGCAGTATTTT
TRBJ2-7 | . | TRBV5-6 | . | CASSLPGAPGYEQYF | TGTGCCAGCAGCTTGCCCGGGGCCCCTGGATACGAGCAGTACTTC
TRBJ1-1 | . | TRBV30 | . | CAWSVGNTEAFF | TGTGCCTGGAGTGTGGGGAACACTGAAGCTTTCTTT
TRBJ2-3 | . | TRBV5-4 | . | CASSLDVTTDTQYF | TGTGCCAGCAGCTTGGATGTGACCACAGATACGCAGTATTTT
TRBJ2-7 | few | TRBV7-9 | TRBD1 | CASSLGQGAGEQYF | TGTGCCAGCAGCCTAGGACAGGGGGCAGGGGAGCAGTACTTC
TRBJ1-5 | few | TRBV6-1 | . | CASSEGGLYSNQPQHF | TGTGCCAGCAGTGAAGGGGGGCTGTATAGCAATCAGCCCCAGCATTTT
TRBJ2-7 | . | TRBV7-9 | TRBD1 | CASSLTGYEQYF | TGTGCCAGCAGCTTGACAGGGTACGAGCAGTACTTC
TRBJ2-7 | . | TRBV7-2 | . | CASSHPSYEQYF | TGTGCCAGCAGCCATCCCTCCTACGAGCAGTACTTC
TRBJ2-5 | once | TRBV7-6 | . | CASSPGGPSQETQYF | TGTGCCAGCAGCCCAGGGGGGCCATCACAAGAGACCCAGTACTTC
TRBJ1-2 | . | TRBV30 | . | CAWAPGVGVGYTF | TGTGCCTGGGCGCCAGGGGTGGGGGTTGGCTACACCTTC
TRBJ2-1 | once | TRBV5-5 | TRBD2 | CASSLPGGNEQFF | TGTGCCAGCAGCTTGCCGGGGGGGAATGAGCAGTTCTTC
TRBJ2-2 | . | TRBV10-3 | TRBD1 | CAISGTGRTGELFF | TGTGCCATCAGTGGGACAGGGCGGACCGGGGAGCTGTTTTTT
TRBJ2-1 | . | TRBV5-1 | TRBD2 | CASSLVMIAGGREQFF | TGCGCCAGCAGCTTGGTGATGATAGCGGGAGGGCGTGAGCAGTTCTTC
TRBJ2-7 | . | TRBV29-1 | . | CSVESAGSSYEQYF | TGCAGCGTTGAATCGGCTGGGAGCTCCTACGAGCAGTACTTC
TRBJ2-7 | few | TRBV10-1 | . | CASSMTRGVYEQYF | TGCGCCAGCAGTATGACTAGAGGGGTTTACGAGCAGTACTTC
TRBJ1-4 | . | TRBV20-1 | . | CSASLVEKLFF | TGCAGTGCTAGCCTCGTTGAAAAACTGTTTTTT
TRBJ1-5 | once | TRBV7-6 | TRBD1 | CASSLTGGADQPQHF | TGTGCCAGCAGCCTGACAGGGGGCGCGGATCAGCCCCAGCATTTT
TRBJ1-4 | . | TRBV19 | TRBD1 | CASSLHRDRNEKLFF | TGTGCCAGTAGTCTCCACCGGGACAGAAATGAAAAACTGTTTTTT
TRBJ2-1 | once | TRBV9 | TRBD2 | CASSAGTRARNEQFF | TGTGCCAGCAGCGCGGGGACTAGGGCGCGGAATGAGCAGTTCTTC
TRBJ1-2 | . | TRBV12-5 | . | CAIPSGDNYGYTF | TGTGCTATTCCCTCGGGTGACAACTATGGCTACACCTTC
TRBJ1-4 | . | TRBV6-1 | . | CASRSSWGGTFF | TGTGCCAGCAGATCCTCTTGGGGGGGGACGTTTTTT
TRBJ2-1 | . | TRBV7-8 | TRBD2 | CASSLVVAGSGEQFF | TGTGCCAGCAGCTTAGTTGTAGCGGGGTCAGGTGAGCAGTTCTTC